This paragraph covers one TCR beta chain sequence. Its antigen remains unidentified. This sample was taken from a study of cytotoxic CD8 clonotypes in ibrutinib-treated CLL. Study context: Across the patients, approximately 12 were relapsed/refractory, around 16 treatment-naive and 17 to 18 IGHV unmutated.

Study-level points and caveats: Public clonotypes occurred uncommonly; on treatment, they contracted or remained stable.

Between the trimmed V and J ends, which lost 1 base and 7 bases, there was a span of 17 bases. The CDR3 extends over 16 amino acids. From germline, CDR1 is MDHEN and CDR2 SYDVKM. Deep sequencing aimed at 1 in 200,000 to 1 in 1 million T cells' resolution. The data were produced by immunoSEQ multiplex PCR, yet TCRdb's version contains in-frame clones alone and is incomplete. This table has roughly 300,000 clones, around 76% appearing once. This TCR derives from a human donor with chronic lymphocytic leukemia. The input for sequencing was PBMCs, taken at disease progression, from a patient treated with ibrutinib. V and J are TRBV28 and TRBJ2-1; D may correspond to TRBD1 or TRBD2 (6 bases each). This chain's CDR3 is CASSLLVGGMGNEQFF. CDR3 coding DNA: TGTGCCAGCAGTTTATTAGTGGGGGGCATGGGGAATGAGCAGTTCTTC.